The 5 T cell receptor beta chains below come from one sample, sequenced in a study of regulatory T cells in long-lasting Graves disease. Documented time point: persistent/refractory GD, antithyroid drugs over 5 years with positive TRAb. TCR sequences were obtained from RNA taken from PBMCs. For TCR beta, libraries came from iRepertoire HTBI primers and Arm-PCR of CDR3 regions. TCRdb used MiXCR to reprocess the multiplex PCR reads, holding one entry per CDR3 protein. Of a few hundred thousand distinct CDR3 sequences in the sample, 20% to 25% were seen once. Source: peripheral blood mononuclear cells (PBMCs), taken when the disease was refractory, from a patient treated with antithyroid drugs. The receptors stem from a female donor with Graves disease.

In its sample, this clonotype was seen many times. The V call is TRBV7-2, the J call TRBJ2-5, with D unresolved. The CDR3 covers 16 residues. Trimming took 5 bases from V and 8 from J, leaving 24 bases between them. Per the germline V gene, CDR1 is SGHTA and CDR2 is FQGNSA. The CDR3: CASSTTLYGAWDTQYF. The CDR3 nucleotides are TGTGCCAGCAGCACCACCCTCTATGGAGCGTGGGATACCCAGTACTTC. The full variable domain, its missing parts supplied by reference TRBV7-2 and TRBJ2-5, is GAGVSQSPSNKVTEKGKDVELRCDPISGHTALYWYRQSLGQGLEFLIYFQGNSAPDKSGLPSDRFSAERTGGSVSTLTIQRTQQEDSAVYLCASSTTLYGAWDTQYFGPGTRLLVL.

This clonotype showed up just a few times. DNA of the CDR3: TGTGCCAGCAGCGTGGGACAGGGCCTTCAGTACTTC. Translated, it gives CASSVGQGLQYF. The V and J genes are TRBV9 and TRBJ2-4; 9 bases match TRBD1. From germline, CDR1 is SGDLS and CDR2 YYNGEE. The CDR3 has 12 residues. After removal of 2 bases from V and 11 bases from J, the junction contained 2 bases not matched to a gene. Variable domain in full (rest from reference TRBV9 and TRBJ2-4): DSGVTQTPKHLITATGQRVTLRCSPRSGDLSVYWYQQSLDQGLQFLIQYYNGEERAKGNILERFSAQQFPDLHSELNLSSLELGDSALYFCASSVGQGLQYFGAGTRLSVL.

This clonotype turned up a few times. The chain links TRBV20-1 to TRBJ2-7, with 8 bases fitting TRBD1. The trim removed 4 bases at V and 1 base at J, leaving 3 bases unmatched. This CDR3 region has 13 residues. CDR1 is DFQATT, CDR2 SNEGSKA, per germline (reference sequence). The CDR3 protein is CSATGDRSYEQYF. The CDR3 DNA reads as TGCAGTGCTACCGGGGACAGGTCCTACGAGCAGTACTTC.

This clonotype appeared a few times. The CDR3 DNA sequence: TGTGCCAGCAGCCACGAAAGGGGAAACACTGAAGCTTTCTTT. The encoded protein is CASSHERGNTEAFF. This sequence joins TRBV3-1 and TRBJ1-1, with D tentatively TRBD1 (5 bases). The germline V gene encodes CDR1 LGHDT and CDR2 YNNKEL (reference sequence). V gave up 3 bases and J gave up 2 bases, with 10 bases separating them. CDR3 length: 14 amino acids.

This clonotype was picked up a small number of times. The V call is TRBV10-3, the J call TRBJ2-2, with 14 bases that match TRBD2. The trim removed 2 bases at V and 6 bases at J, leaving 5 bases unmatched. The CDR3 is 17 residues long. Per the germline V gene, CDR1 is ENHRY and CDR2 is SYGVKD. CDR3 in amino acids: CAISEPGTSGRAGELFF. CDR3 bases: TGTGCCATCAGTGAGCCGGGGACTAGCGGGAGAGCCGGGGAGCTGTTTTTT.